The 4 T cell receptor beta chains below come from one sample, sequenced in a study of cytomegalovirus exposure and HLA in healthy donors. Amplification used 60 Vbeta primers and 13 Jbeta primers. Using immunoSEQ multiplex PCR, the repertoire was profiled, and TCRdb retains in-frame clones only, with some absent. This sample has 150,000 to 200,000 clones, with roughly four fifths found just once. The sequenced material came from PBMCs. The receptors come from a man aged 18 to 29 in good health and CMV-seronegative.

The chain combines TRBV11-2 with TRBJ1-5; possible D gene TRBD1, 5 bases. This CDR3 is built from 14 residues. Germline lookup yields CDR1 SGHAT and CDR2 FQNNGV. Trimming cost V 5 bases and J 3 bases, with 11 bases left between them. CDR3 DNA sequence: TGTGCCAGCAGCGGCGCAGGGAACAATCAGCCCCAGCATTTT. This gives the protein CASSGAGNNQPQHF.

The genes are TRBV7-2 and TRBJ2-7; 7 nucleotides line up with TRBD2. Per the germline V gene, CDR1 is SGHTA and CDR2 is FQGNSA. CDR3 length: 13 amino acids. Trimming removed 5 bases from V and 1 base from J; junction bases left unmatched: 2. DNA for the CDR3: TGTGCCAGCAGCCGGGACTATTCCTACGAGCAGTACTTC. Its protein product is CASSRDYSYEQYF. Combining the CDR3 with reference TRBV7-2 and TRBJ2-7 gives the whole variable domain GAGVSQSPSNKVTEKGKDVELRCDPISGHTALYWYRQSLGQGLEFLIYFQGNSAPDKSGLPSDRFSAERTGGSVSTLTIQRTQQEDSAVYLCASSRDYSYEQYFGPGTRLTVT.

The gene calls are TRBV4-3 and TRBJ2-1, with 10 bases that match TRBD2. V lost 3 bases to trimming and J lost 12 bases; unmatched junction nucleotides: 8. Germline lookup yields CDR1 LGHNA and CDR2 YSLEER. This CDR3 has 14 residues. In DNA, the CDR3 is TGCGCCAGCAGCCAGTGGACTAGCGGCTGGGCGCAGTTCTTC. The encoded protein is CASSQWTSGWAQFF.

Regarding this clone: Compared with germline, one end of the junction differs, possibly owing to a read error. The V and J genes are TRBV7-7 and TRBJ1-4; 10 bases align to TRBD1. Per germline, CDR1 SSHAT and CDR2 FNYEAQ (reference sequence). CDR3 length: 14 residues. The DNA of the CDR3 is TGTGCTAGCAGCCCGGACAGGGGGAATGAAAAACTGTTTTTT. This translates into CASSPDRGNEKLFF.